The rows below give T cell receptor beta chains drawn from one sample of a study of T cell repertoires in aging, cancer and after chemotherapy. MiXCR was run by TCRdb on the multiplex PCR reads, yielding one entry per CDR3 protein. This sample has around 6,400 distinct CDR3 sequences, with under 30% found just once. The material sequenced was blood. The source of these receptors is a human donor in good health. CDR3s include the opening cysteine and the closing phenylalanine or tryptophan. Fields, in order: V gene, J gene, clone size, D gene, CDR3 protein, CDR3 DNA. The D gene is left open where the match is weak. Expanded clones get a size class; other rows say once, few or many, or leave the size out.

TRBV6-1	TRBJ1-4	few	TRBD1	CASSEGQGSHEKLFF	TGTGCCAGCAGTGAAGGACAGGGAAGCCATGAAAAACTGTTTTTT
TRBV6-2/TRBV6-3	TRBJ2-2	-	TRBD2	CASSYPIAGVTNTGELFF	TGTGCCAGCAGTTACCCCATAGCGGGCGTCACGAACACCGGGGAGCTGTTTTTT
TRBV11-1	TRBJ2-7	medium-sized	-	CASSQNTRVNEQYF	TGTGCCAGCTCACAAAATACCAGGGTCAACGAGCAGTACTTC
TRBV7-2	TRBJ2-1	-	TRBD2	CASSLTLAGGPGEQFF	TGTGCCAGCAGCTTAACCCTAGCGGGGGGGCCGGGTGAGCAGTTCTTC
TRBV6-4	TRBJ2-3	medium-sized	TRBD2	CASSATSGGTDTQYF	TGTGCCAGCAGTGCGACTAGCGGGGGCACAGATACGCAGTATTTT
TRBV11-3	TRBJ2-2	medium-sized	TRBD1	CASSWGTAGELFF	TGTGCCAGCAGCTGGGGGACAGCGGGGGAGCTGTTTTTT
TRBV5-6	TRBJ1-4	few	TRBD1	CASSTDRGLATNEKLFF	TGTGCCAGCAGCACCGACAGGGGGTTGGCAACTAATGAAAAACTGTTTTTT
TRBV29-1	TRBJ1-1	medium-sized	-	CSVDGRSSNTEAFF	TGCAGCGTTGATGGCAGATCGTCGAACACTGAAGCTTTCTTT
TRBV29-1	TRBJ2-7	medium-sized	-	CSVEVQDYEQYF	TGCAGCGTTGAAGTGCAGGACTACGAGCAGTACTTC
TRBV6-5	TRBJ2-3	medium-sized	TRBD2	CASSPRTSGSRRADTQYF	TGTGCCAGCAGCCCCCGGACTAGCGGGAGTCGGAGGGCAGATACGCAGTATTTT
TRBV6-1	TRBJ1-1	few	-	CASSRDGGRVTEAFF	TGTGCCAGCAGTCGTGATGGGGGGCGCGTTACTGAAGCTTTCTTT
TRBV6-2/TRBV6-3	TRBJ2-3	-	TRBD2	CASRGDRPSGRRKDTQYF	TGTGCCAGCAGGGGGGACAGACCTAGCGGGAGACGGAAGGATACGCAGTATTTT
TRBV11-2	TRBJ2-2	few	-	CASTELGGELFF	TGTGCCAGCACAGAGCTCGGCGGGGAGCTGTTTTTT
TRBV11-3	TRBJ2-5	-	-	CASSLGVGEGEETQYF	TGTGCCAGCAGCTTAGGGGTGGGCGAGGGAGAAGAGACCCAGTACTTC
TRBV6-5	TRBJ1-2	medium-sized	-	CASSYRARANGYTF	TGTGCCAGCAGTTACCGTGCCAGGGCCAATGGCTACACCTTC
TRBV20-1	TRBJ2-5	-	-	CSAPSPGPETQYF	TGCAGTGCCCCGTCGCCGGGCCCCGAGACCCAGTACTTC
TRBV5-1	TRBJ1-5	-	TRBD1	CASSLVQGDQPQHF	TGCGCCAGCAGCTTGGTACAGGGGGATCAGCCCCAGCATTTT
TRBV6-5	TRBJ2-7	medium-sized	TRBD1	CASSPPDRAYEQYF	TGTGCCAGCAGTCCCCCCGACAGGGCCTACGAGCAGTACTTC
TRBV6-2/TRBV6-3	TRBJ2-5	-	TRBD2	CASSPGTSGMYQETQYF	TGTGCCAGCAGTCCCGGGACTAGCGGAATGTACCAAGAGACCCAGTACTTC
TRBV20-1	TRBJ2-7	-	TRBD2	CSASIAGGINEQYF	TGCAGTGCTAGTATAGCGGGGGGGATCAACGAGCAGTACTTC
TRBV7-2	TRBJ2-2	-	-	CASSLAGGPPGELFF	TGTGCCAGCAGCTTAGCGGGGGGGCCCCCCGGGGAGCTGTTTTTT
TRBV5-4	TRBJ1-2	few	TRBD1	CASSSATGGGRLGYGYTF	TGTGCCAGCAGCAGCGCAACAGGGGGGGGGAGACTGGGCTATGGCTACACCTTC
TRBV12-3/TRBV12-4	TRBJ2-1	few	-	CASSFGVTYNEQFF	TGTGCCAGCAGTTTCGGGGTGACCTACAATGAGCAGTTCTTC
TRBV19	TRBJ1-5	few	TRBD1	CASSTGNNQPQHF	TGTGCCAGTTCGACAGGGAACAATCAGCCCCAGCATTTT
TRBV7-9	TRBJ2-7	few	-	CASSPVLVRGVPSYEQYF	TGTGCCAGCAGCCCTGTTCTTGTTAGGGGCGTACCCTCCTACGAGCAGTACTTC
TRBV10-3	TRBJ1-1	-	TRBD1	CAIRPGQGGGNTEAFF	TGTGCCATCAGACCGGGACAGGGGGGTGGGAACACTGAAGCTTTCTTT
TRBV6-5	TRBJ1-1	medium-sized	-	CASSYSVRVETEAFF	TGTGCCAGCAGTTACTCTGTGCGCGTAGAAACTGAAGCTTTCTTT